These 31 T cell receptor beta chains were sequenced from one sample in a study of CD8 T cells in Susac syndrome. Random hexamers were used to reverse transcribe the RNA input (roughly 0.5 to 1 ug). TCRdb redid the calling of the immunoSEQ multiplex PCR reads with MiXCR, one entry per CDR3 protein. This table has approximately 74,000 distinct CDR3 sequences, 85% to 95% appearing once. Input material: CD4+ T cells from PBMCs. These receptors all stem from a human donor with Susac syndrome.

The V and J genes are TRBV7-2 and TRBJ2-3; D not certain. The CDR3 has 16 residues. Germline-derived CDR1 and CDR2 are SGHTA and FQGNSA. V was shortened by 0 bases and J by 2 bases, with 12 bases between the two germline ends. CDR3 in amino acids: CASSLAFGTVTDTQYF. The DNA of the CDR3 is TGTGCCAGCAGCTTAGCGTTCGGAACGGTCACAGATACGCAGTATTTT.

The genes are TRBV5-1 and TRBJ2-1, with D possibly being TRBD2 (6 bases). V was pared by 4 bases and J by 7 bases, with 18 bases between. There are 15 residues in the CDR3. Per the germline V gene, CDR1 is SGHRS and CDR2 is YFSETQ. The CDR3 nucleotides are TGCGCCAGCAGCCCGGGGCCCCGGGGGACTAATGAGCAGTTCTTC. Translation gives CASSPGPRGTNEQFF.

The chain has TRBV3-1 and TRBJ1-1; no definite D call. The CDR3 contains 16 residues. Germline CDR1 and CDR2: LGHDT and YNNKEL (reference sequence). V was shortened by 3 bases and J by 0 bases, with 14 bases between the two germline ends. The CDR3 here is CASSHLPSRMNTEAFF. As DNA, the CDR3 is TGTGCCAGCAGCCATCTTCCCAGCAGAATGAACACTGAAGCTTTCTTT.

The chain carries TRBV5-6 and TRBJ2-7; 8 nucleotides align to TRBD1. The germline CDR1 and CDR2 sequences are SGHDT and YYEEEE. The CDR3 loop spans 16 amino acids. J gave up 5 bases and V 0 bases, and 10 bases lay outside the gene matches. CDR3 loop: CASSLGTGQGDHEQYF. The CDR3 coding sequence is TGTGCCAGCAGCTTGGGGACAGGGCAGGGCGACCACGAGCAGTACTTC.

The rearrangement uses TRBV29-1 and TRBJ2-7, with TRBD2 as a possible D gene (7 bases). Germline CDR1 and CDR2: SQVTM and ANQGSEA. CDR3 length: 16 residues. V lost 4 bases to trimming and J lost 1 base, with 20 bases between them. The CDR3 nucleotides are TGCAGCGTTGCGGGGGGCGCGGTAGAATCGTCCTACGAGCAGTACTTC. This sequence encodes CSVAGGAVESSYEQYF.

In its sample, this clonotype was seen once. One end of the junction does not line up with germline, which may come from a read error. This rearrangement joins TRBV20-1 to TRBJ2-2; D is possibly TRBD2 (5 bases). The CDR3 extends over 16 amino acids. Germline assignment: CDR1 DFQATT and CDR2 SNEGSKA (reference sequence). The CDR3 region is CSARGLGSGLTGELFF. The CDR3, as DNA: TGCAGTGCGAGAGGCCTAGGGTCAGGACTCACCGGGGAGCTGTTTTTT.

The CDR3 protein is CASSLNGLTSGTDTQYF. The CDR3 DNA sequence: TGTGCCAGCAGCTTGAATGGGTTGACTAGCGGAACAGATACGCAGTATTTT. V usage is TRBV7-2 and J usage is TRBJ2-3; 9 nucleotides align to TRBD2. With V trimmed by 3 bases and J by 3 bases, 10 bases remained unmatched. There are 17 residues in the CDR3. Germline V gene lookup returns CDR1 SGHTA and CDR2 FQGNSA. The full variable domain, its missing parts supplied by reference TRBV7-2 and TRBJ2-3, is GAGVSQSPSNKVTEKGKDVELRCDPISGHTALYWYRQSLGQGLEFLIYFQGNSAPDKSGLPSDRFSAERTGGSVSTLTIQRTQQEDSAVYLCASSLNGLTSGTDTQYFGPGTRLTVL.

The V gene is TRBV12-3 or TRBV12-4, the J gene TRBJ1-5; possibly TRBD1 for D (5 bases). V was pared by 5 bases and J by 4 bases, with 15 bases between. CDR3 length: 15 residues. This CDR3 reads CASSQIGTANQPQHF. CDR3 in DNA: TGTGCCAGCAGTCAAATCGGGACCGCGAATCAGCCCCAGCATTTT.

This clonotype was detected once. The chain employs TRBV6-4 and TRBJ1-3, with a possible D match to TRBD1 (5 bases). The CDR3 has 11 residues. V lost 1 base to trimming and J lost 16 bases, with 11 bases between them. Germline lookup yields CDR1 MRHNA and CDR2 SNTAGT. CDR3 in amino acids: CASSDLGPRYF. In DNA, the CDR3 is TGTGCCAGCAGTGACTTGGGGCCCAGGTATTTT.

The chain recombines TRBV12-3 or TRBV12-4 with TRBJ2-7; 9 bases map to TRBD2. With V trimmed by 4 bases and J by 3 bases, 19 bases remained unmatched. The CDR3 sequence is 19 residues long. CDR3 nucleotides: TGTGCCAGCAGTTCCAGATCGAGTCCCGAGACTAGCGGATTCTACGAGCAGTACTTC. It yields the protein CASSSRSSPETSGFYEQYF.

The rearrangement links TRBV24-1 to TRBJ1-2, with D maybe TRBD1 (5 bases). CDR1 is KGHDR and CDR2 is SFDVKD in the germline V gene. The V end was cut by 3 bases, the J end by 7 bases, with 11 bases between. This CDR3 contains 13 residues. CDR3 sequence: CATSDRTRVGYTF. In DNA form, the CDR3 reads TGTGCCACCAGTGATCGAACCAGGGTTGGCTACACCTTC.

The chain is built from TRBV15 and TRBJ2-7; 8 bases are shared with TRBD2. The CDR3 is made up of 13 amino acids. CDR1 is LNHNV and CDR2 is YYDKDF in the germline V gene (reference sequence). With 8 bases clipped from V and 6 bases from J, the junction kept 9 bases outside the gene matches. This chain's CDR3 is CATAHGGVSEQYF. The CDR3, as DNA: TGTGCCACCGCCCACGGGGGGGTGAGCGAGCAGTACTTC.

This chain joins TRBV18 and TRBJ2-7; 15 nucleotides match TRBD2. CDR1 is KGHSH and CDR2 is LQKENI in the germline V gene. This CDR3 is built from 18 residues. With V trimmed by 3 bases and J by 5 bases, 11 bases remained unmatched. CDR3 residues: CASSPSGLAGGLTHEQYF. The DNA of the CDR3 is TGTGCCAGCTCACCTTCCGGACTAGCGGGAGGGTTAACGCACGAGCAGTACTTC.

The chain carries TRBV5-1 and TRBJ1-2, with 7 bases lining up with TRBD1. The germline V gene encodes CDR1 SGHRS and CDR2 YFSETQ. The CDR3 extends over 16 amino acids. Losses at the gene ends were 0 bases for V and 6 bases for J; bases not matched to a gene: 11. CDR3 bases: TGCGCCAGCAGCTTGGCAAGGGACAGCTTAGGAGATGGCTACACCTTC. Protein sequence: CASSLARDSLGDGYTF. Supplemented by reference TRBV5-1 and TRBJ1-2, the full variable domain reads KAGVTQTPRYLIKTRGQQVTLSCSPISGHRSVSWYQQTPGQGLQFLFEYFSETQRNKGNFPGRFSGRQFSNSRSEMNVSTLELGDSALYLCASSLARDSLGDGYTFGSGTRLTVV.

V and J are TRBV12-5 and TRBJ2-1; D is ambiguous. Trimming removed 6 bases from V and 7 bases from J, with 25 bases in between. This CDR3 is built from 17 residues. Germline CDR1 LGHNT, CDR2 FRNRAP. CDR3 sequence: CASGPEYSLGLRNEQFF. The CDR3 bases are TGTGCTAGTGGGCCCGAATACAGTCTCGGTCTTCGTAATGAGCAGTTCTTC.

The chain is built from TRBV7-2 and TRBJ1-2; D gene uncertain. The CDR3 spans 15 residues. Trimming took off 5 bases at V and 3 bases at J, with 16 bases between the two ends. Germline V gene sequence: CDR1 SGHTA, CDR2 FQGNSA. As DNA, the CDR3 is TGTGCCAGCAGCCCTGATACGGGCAGCTACTATGGCTACACCTTC. Translation gives CASSPDTGSYYGYTF.

V and J are TRBV20-1 and TRBJ1-5; TRBD1 might be the D (5 bases). CDR3 length: 14 amino acids. From germline, CDR1 is DFQATT and CDR2 SNEGSKA (reference sequence). Trimming stripped 3 bases from V and 2 bases from J, with 11 bases between. Here the CDR3 DNA reads TGCAGTGCTAGCGGGGGGTTGGGCAATCAGCCCCAGCATTTT. This translates into CSASGGLGNQPQHF.

This clonotype was recorded a few times. The chain recombines TRBV14 with TRBJ2-7; no definite D call. Trimming pared 4 bases from V and 0 bases from J, leaving 7 bases between. The CDR3 extends over 13 amino acids. CDR1 and CDR2 (germline): SGHDN, FVKESK. This chain's CDR3 is CASSRGGSYEQYF. CDR3 in DNA: TGTGCCAGCAGCCGAGGTGGCTCCTACGAGCAGTACTTC. The complete variable domain, with remaining parts taken from reference TRBV14 and TRBJ2-7, reads EAGVTQFPSHSVIEKGQTVTLRCDPISGHDNLYWYRRVMGKEIKFLLHFVKESKQDESGMPNNRFLAERTGGTYSTLKVQPAELEDSGVYFCASSRGGSYEQYFGPGTRLTVT.

The J gene is TRBJ2-3, the V gene TRBV28; perhaps TRBD1 as D (6 bases). V was clipped by 4 bases and J by 1 base, with 18 bases between them. CDR1 and CDR2 (germline): MDHEN, SYDVKM. The CDR3 runs 17 residues. The CDR3 DNA reads as TGTGCCAGCAGTTCCATTAAGGACAGACCCCGCACAGATACGCAGTATTTT. It codes for CASSSIKDRPRTDTQYF.

The chain has TRBV2 and TRBJ1-5, with D unresolved. Germline CDR1 and CDR2: SNHLY and FYNNEI. The CDR3 runs to 16 residues. Trimming shortened V by 4 bases and J by 2 bases, and 15 bases separated the two germline ends. The DNA of the CDR3 is TGTGCCAGCAGTGTTTCCCCGATTGCAGGCAATCAGCCCCAGCATTTT. Amino acid sequence: CASSVSPIAGNQPQHF.

The J gene is TRBJ2-3, the V gene TRBV13; D is ambiguous. Germline values: CDR1 PRHDT, CDR2 FYEKMQ (reference sequence). The CDR3 spans 15 residues. V lost 0 bases to trimming and J lost 1 base, with 8 bases between them. CDR3 residues: CASSLGLRGTDTQYF. The CDR3 DNA is TGTGCCAGCAGCTTAGGCCTAAGGGGCACAGATACGCAGTATTTT.

This chain uses TRBV20-1 with TRBJ2-5; tentatively, D is TRBD2 (5 bases). Trimming cost V 6 bases and J 4 bases, with 15 bases left between them. The germline V gene has CDR1 DFQATT and CDR2 SNEGSKA (reference sequence). The CDR3 consists of 13 residues. The CDR3 here is CSASGREGETQYF. DNA of the CDR3: TGCAGTGCAAGTGGGAGAGAGGGAGAGACCCAGTACTTC.

This clonotype was recorded once. CDR3 nucleotide sequence: TGTGCCAGCAGCTCCCGGGGGAGGTTCCGCTCCTACGAGCAGTACTTC. Its translation is CASSSRGRFRSYEQYF. The chain links TRBV5-6 to TRBJ2-7; tentative D call: TRBD2 (6 bases). Per the germline V gene, CDR1 is SGHDT and CDR2 is YYEEEE. V was trimmed by 3 bases and J by 0 bases, leaving 16 bases between them. CDR3 length equals 16 residues.

The chain uses TRBV5-1 and TRBJ2-5; D remains ambiguous. Germline V gene data show CDR1 as SGHRS and CDR2 as YFSETQ. This CDR3 is 14 amino acids long. V was cut by 0 bases and J by 6 bases, with 12 bases left in between. The CDR3 sequence is CASSLVLSPKTQYF. As DNA, the CDR3 is TGCGCCAGCAGCTTGGTTCTCTCCCCCAAGACCCAGTACTTC. Using reference TRBV5-1 and TRBJ2-5 for the parts outside the CDR3, the full variable domain is KAGVTQTPRYLIKTRGQQVTLSCSPISGHRSVSWYQQTPGQGLQFLFEYFSETQRNKGNFPGRFSGRQFSNSRSEMNVSTLELGDSALYLCASSLVLSPKTQYFGPGTRLLVL.

The rearrangement uses TRBV7-2 and TRBJ2-7, with 10 bases identical to TRBD2. J was trimmed by 4 bases and V by 5 bases; bases with no gene match: 2. This CDR3 has 13 amino acids. Germline values: CDR1 SGHTA, CDR2 FQGNSA. Here the CDR3 reads CASSRLAGYEQYF. As DNA, the CDR3 is TGTGCCAGCAGCCGACTAGCGGGTTACGAGCAGTACTTC. The full variable domain, its missing parts supplied by reference TRBV7-2 and TRBJ2-7, is GAGVSQSPSNKVTEKGKDVELRCDPISGHTALYWYRQSLGQGLEFLIYFQGNSAPDKSGLPSDRFSAERTGGSVSTLTIQRTQQEDSAVYLCASSRLAGYEQYFGPGTRLTVT.

The chain joins TRBV7-6 to TRBJ2-1, with D perhaps matching TRBD1 (6 bases). This CDR3 is built from 12 residues. V was cut by 1 base and J by 8 bases, with 6 bases left in between. CDR1 is SGHVS and CDR2 is FNYEAQ in the germline V gene. The CDR3 region is CASSLEGDEQFF. The CDR3 nucleotides are TGTGCCAGCAGCTTAGAGGGGGATGAGCAGTTCTTC.

The chain couples TRBV4-3 to TRBJ2-3; 8 bases match TRBD1. The CDR3 has 18 residues. Looked up from germline, CDR1 is LGHNA and CDR2 is YSLEER. Trimming removed 3 bases from V and 4 bases from J; junction bases left unmatched: 15. CDR3 region: CASSQRRRTGWGPDTQYF. CDR3 bases: TGCGCCAGCAGCCAGAGACGCCGGACAGGGTGGGGCCCAGATACGCAGTATTTT.

This clonotype was recorded only once. The V and J genes are TRBV19 and TRBJ2-3, with TRBD2 identical over 15 bases. The germline gives CDR1 LNHDA, CDR2 SQIVND (reference sequence). V lost 3 bases, J lost 6 bases, and 7 bases stayed unmatched. The CDR3 extends over 17 amino acids. The DNA of the CDR3 is TGTGCCAGTAGTATGGCTGGACTAGCGGGAGGGTCGGATACGCAGTATTTT. This translates into CASSMAGLAGGSDTQYF.

CDR3 residues: CASRSTGTGSPLHF. CDR3 in DNA: TGTGCCAGCAGGTCGACAGGGACGGGTTCACCCCTCCACTTT. The chain couples TRBV6-5 to TRBJ1-6; 7 bases line up with TRBD1. The CDR3 is 14 residues long. V gave up 6 bases and J gave up 9 bases; unmatched junction bases: 8. The germline V gene has CDR1 MNHEY and CDR2 SVGAGI.

This sequence joins TRBV7-2 and TRBJ2-1; D might be TRBD2 (6 bases). Germline CDR1 is SGHTA and CDR2 is FQGNSA. The CDR3 has 16 amino acids. V was clipped by 8 bases and J by 0 bases, with 17 bases between them. The CDR3 sequence: CASGPSGLASYNEQFF. DNA of the CDR3: TGTGCCAGCGGCCCCTCGGGACTTGCCTCCTACAATGAGCAGTTCTTC.

The chain carries TRBV19 and TRBJ1-3; no reliable D call. From germline, CDR1 is LNHDA and CDR2 SQIVND (reference sequence). This CDR3 spans 15 amino acids. V lost 2 bases and J 0 bases, leaving 8 bases between the germline ends. DNA for the CDR3: TGTGCCAGTAGTATAAGTCCCTCCTCTGGAAACACCATATATTTT. Translated, it gives CASSISPSSGNTIYF.